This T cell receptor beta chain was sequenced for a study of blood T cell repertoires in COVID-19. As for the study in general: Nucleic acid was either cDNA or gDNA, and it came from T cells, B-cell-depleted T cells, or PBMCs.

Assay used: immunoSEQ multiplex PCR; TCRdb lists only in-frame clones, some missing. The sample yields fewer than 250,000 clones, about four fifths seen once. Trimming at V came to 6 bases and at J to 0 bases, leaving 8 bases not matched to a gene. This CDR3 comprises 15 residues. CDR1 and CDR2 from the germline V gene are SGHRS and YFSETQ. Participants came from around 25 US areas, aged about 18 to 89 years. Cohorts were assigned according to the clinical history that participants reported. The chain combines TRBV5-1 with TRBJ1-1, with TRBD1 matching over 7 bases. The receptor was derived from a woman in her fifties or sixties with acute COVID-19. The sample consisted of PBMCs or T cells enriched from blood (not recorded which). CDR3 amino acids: CASKPGQHLNTEAFF. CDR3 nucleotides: TGCGCCAGCAAACCGGGACAGCACTTGAACACTGAAGCTTTCTTT.